The 8 T cell receptor beta chains listed next were all sequenced from one sample in a study of T-cell reconstitution after alpha-beta-depleted transplantation in children. Unique molecular identifiers tagged the TCRbeta library. Via MiXCR, TCRdb re-called the PCR reads, giving one row per CDR3 protein. This sample yields about a million distinct CDR3 sequences, of which around 30% are seen a single time; roughly 28% belongs to the top ten. Sequenced material: PBMCs, mostly from graft donor cells, taken 360 days after TCRalphabeta/CD19-depleted stem cell transplant. The source of these receptors is a boy younger than two who had a stem cell transplant for SCID, so the T cells may come from the graft donor.

The chain links TRBV20-1 to TRBJ2-1; D remains ambiguous. The CDR3 runs to 12 residues. The V gene's germline CDR1 is DFQATT and CDR2 SNEGSKA (reference sequence). Trimming shortened V by 8 bases and J by 9 bases, and 17 bases separated the two germline ends. The CDR3 DNA is TGCAGTACTAAGGAGTTTTTGGGTGAGCAGTTCTTC. Translating it yields CSTKEFLGEQFF.

This clonotype was detected a few times. This chain uses TRBV4-1 with TRBJ1-1; 9 bases fit TRBD1. The CDR3 is 16 amino acids. Germline V gene sequence: CDR1 MGHRA, CDR2 YSYEKL. V gave up 4 bases and J gave up 1 base; unmatched junction bases: 7. CDR3 residues: CASSPGTGKWNTEAFF. The CDR3 DNA is TGCGCCAGCAGCCCTGGGACAGGGAAGTGGAACACTGAAGCTTTCTTT.

A few counts support this clonotype. The chain joins TRBV12-3 or TRBV12-4 to TRBJ2-1; D uncertain. This CDR3 spans 13 amino acids. V was clipped by 2 bases and J by 3 bases, with 5 bases between them. CDR3 region: CASSLNIYNEQFF. The CDR3 region has the DNA TGTGCCAGCAGTTTAAACATCTACAATGAGCAGTTCTTC.

The DNA for the CDR3 is TGTGCCAGCAGCGGACTAGCGGGGAAGGAGGCCGGGGAGCTGTTTTTT. Translated, it gives CASSGLAGKEAGELFF. The chain is built from TRBV9 and TRBJ2-2, with 11 bases lining up with TRBD2. CDR1 is SGDLS, CDR2 YYNGEE, per germline. The CDR3 spans 16 residues. With 3 bases clipped from V and 6 bases from J, the junction kept 7 bases outside the gene matches.

The chain recombines TRBV27 with TRBJ2-7, with D perhaps matching TRBD2 (6 bases). Deletions cut 4 bases from V and 6 bases from J, with 13 bases between. In germline, CDR1 is MNHEY, CDR2 SMNVEV (reference sequence). This CDR3 has 13 residues. CDR3: CASSYGAGFEQYF. In nucleotides, the CDR3 is TGTGCCAGCAGTTATGGCGCGGGGTTCGAGCAGTACTTC.

This clonotype has just one count. V is TRBV19 and J is TRBJ2-1, with TRBD2 matching over 7 bases. This CDR3 contains 16 residues. Germline V gives CDR1 LNHDA, CDR2 SQIVND (reference sequence). J gave up 5 bases and V 6 bases, and 13 bases lay outside the gene matches. Here the CDR3 reads CASSPYGLAVDNEQFF. CDR3 in DNA: TGTGCCAGTAGCCCATATGGGCTAGCGGTCGACAATGAGCAGTTCTTC.

This clonotype came up many times. This rearrangement joins TRBV12-3 or TRBV12-4 to TRBJ2-1, with 10 positions matching TRBD2. The V and J ends lost 5 bases and 7 bases, in that order; junction bases with no gene match: 8. The CDR3 has 15 residues. This CDR3 is CASSILAGVGNEQFF. In nucleotides, the CDR3 is TGTGCCAGCAGTATTCTAGCGGGGGTAGGAAATGAGCAGTTCTTC.

The chain combines TRBV20-1 with TRBJ2-1, with D maybe TRBD1 (5 bases). This CDR3 is built from 16 residues. Per germline, CDR1 DFQATT and CDR2 SNEGSKA (reference sequence). Trimming took off 0 bases at V and 0 bases at J, with 12 bases between the two ends. The CDR3 reads CSARDLQGYSYNEQFF. CDR3 DNA sequence: TGCAGTGCTAGAGATCTTCAGGGCTACTCCTACAATGAGCAGTTCTTC.